Described below is a single T cell receptor (beta chain) sequence and its context. This entry is derived from a study of blood T cell repertoires in COVID-19. Across the whole study: Both acute and convalescent COVID-19 samples were obtained from the United States, Italy and Spain.

As originally analysed: From reference gene primer amplification, estimates of nucleated cell counts were derived. Repertoires were generated with immunoSEQ multiplex PCR, while TCRdb's copy carries only in-frame clones and drops some. Clone size and the V and J calls come from that table; the DNA yielded D and trimming. The repertoire holds some 140,000 clones, with roughly 86% as singletons. J gave up 1 base and V 0 bases, and 4 bases lay outside the gene matches. Per the germline V gene, CDR1 is KGHDR and CDR2 is SFDVKD. The CDR3 runs 16 residues. Input material: peripheral blood. The rearrangement joins TRBV24-1 to TRBJ1-1, with TRBD1 matching 7 bases. The TCR was taken from a human donor in a cohort sampled during active COVID-19. The CDR3 bases are TGTGCCACCAGTGATTTGCAACGACAGGGGAACACTGAAGCTTTCTTT. This sequence encodes CATSDLQRQGNTEAFF.